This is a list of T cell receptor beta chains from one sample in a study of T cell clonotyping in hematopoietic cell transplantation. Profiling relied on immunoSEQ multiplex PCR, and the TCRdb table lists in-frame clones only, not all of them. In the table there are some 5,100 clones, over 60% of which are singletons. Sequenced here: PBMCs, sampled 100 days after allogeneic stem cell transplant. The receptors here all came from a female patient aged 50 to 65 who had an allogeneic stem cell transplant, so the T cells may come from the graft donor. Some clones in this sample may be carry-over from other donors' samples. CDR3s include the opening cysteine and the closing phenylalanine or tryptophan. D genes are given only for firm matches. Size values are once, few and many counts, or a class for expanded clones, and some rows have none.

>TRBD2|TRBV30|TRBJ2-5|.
CACERGGGETQYF
TGTGCCTGCGAGCGGGGCGGGGGAGAGACCCAGTACTTC
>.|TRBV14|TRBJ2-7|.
CASSPSSGIGEQYF
TGTGCCAGCAGCCCTAGTTCGGGGATAGGCGAGCAGTACTTC
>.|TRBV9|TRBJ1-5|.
CASSAGHLNQPQHF
TGTGCCAGCAGCGCGGGACACCTTAATCAGCCCCAGCATTTT
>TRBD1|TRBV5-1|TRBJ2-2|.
CASSLTGASSWGELFF
TGCGCCAGCAGCTTGACAGGGGCGAGCTCATGGGGGGAGCTGTTTTTT
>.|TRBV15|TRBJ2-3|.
CATSSPLGEITDTQYF
TGTGCCACCAGCAGCCCCCTGGGGGAGATCACAGATACGCAGTATTTT
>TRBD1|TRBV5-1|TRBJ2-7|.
CASSRTGTGAEQYF
TGCGCCAGCAGCAGGACCGGGACAGGTGCCGAGCAGTACTTC
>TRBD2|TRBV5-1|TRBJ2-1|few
CASSSISGSSYNEQFF
TGCGCCAGCAGCTCGATTAGCGGGAGCTCCTACAATGAGCAGTTCTTC
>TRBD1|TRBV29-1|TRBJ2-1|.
CSVEPGDRELSEQFF
TGCAGCGTTGAGCCAGGGGACAGGGAATTGAGTGAGCAGTTCTTC
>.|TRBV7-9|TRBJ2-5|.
CASSSLTGVETQYF
TGTGCCAGCAGTTCTCTAACTGGTGTGGAGACCCAGTACTTC
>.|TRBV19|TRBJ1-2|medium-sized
CASRAPNYGYTF
TGTGCCAGTAGAGCTCCAAACTATGGCTACACCTTC